The 23 T cell receptor beta chains below come from one sample, sequenced in a study of T cells in narcolepsy. TCRdb's table, derived via immunoSEQ multiplex PCR, lists solely in-frame clones and lacks some. The sample lists about 25,000 clones; about four fifths were seen once. The sample taken for sequencing was CD45RA- memory CD4+ T cells from PBMCs. These TCRs come from a human donor with narcolepsy.

This chain uses TRBV6-6 with TRBJ1-2, with 7 positions matching TRBD1. The CDR3 has 14 residues. Germline V gene sequence: CDR1 MNHNY, CDR2 SVGAGI (reference sequence). The V and J ends lost 0 bases and 7 bases, in that order; junction bases with no gene match: 5. The CDR3 protein is CASSYSGGATGYTF. The CDR3 DNA follows: TGTGCCAGCAGTTACTCAGGGGGCGCGACTGGCTACACCTTC.

The chain carries TRBV9 and TRBJ2-7; TRBD2 agrees at 9 bases. Trimming at V came to 0 bases and at J to 5 bases, leaving 9 bases not matched to a gene. Germline assignment: CDR1 SGDLS and CDR2 YYNGEE. The CDR3 extends over 16 amino acids. CDR3 DNA sequence: TGTGCCAGCAGCGTAGCTGGGATGGCTAGCGGGAACGAGCAGTACTTC. Translation gives CASSVAGMASGNEQYF.

This chain links TRBV7-2 with TRBJ2-6; TRBD1 might be the D (6 bases). CDR1 and CDR2 from the germline V gene are SGHTA and FQGNSA. V dropped 3 bases and J dropped 0 bases, with 9 bases sitting between them. The CDR3 covers 16 residues. The CDR3 loop reads CASSFVRGSGANVLTF. The CDR3 DNA follows: TGTGCCAGCAGCTTTGTCAGGGGCTCTGGGGCCAACGTCCTGACTTTC.

As DNA, the CDR3 is TGCAGCGTAAACCGGGACAGGGGTTATTCAGATACGCAGTATTTT. It translates to CSVNRDRGYSDTQYF. V usage is TRBV29-1 and J usage is TRBJ2-3; TRBD1 matches at 10 bases. From germline, CDR1 is SQVTM and CDR2 ANQGSEA. The CDR3 has 15 amino acids. The V and J ends lost 6 bases and 4 bases, in that order; junction bases with no gene match: 10.

This clone was seen just once. The chain carries TRBV9 and TRBJ2-6, with D unresolved. V lost 0 bases to trimming and J lost 4 bases, with 5 bases between them. This CDR3 region has 14 residues. CDR1 and CDR2 (germline): SGDLS, YYNGEE. The CDR3 protein is CASSVDPGANVLTF. In nucleotides, the CDR3 is TGTGCCAGCAGCGTAGATCCGGGGGCCAACGTCCTGACTTTC.

The chain links TRBV18 to TRBJ2-4, with D perhaps TRBD1 or TRBD2 (5 bases each). Germline V gene lookup returns CDR1 KGHSH and CDR2 LQKENI. Trimming removed 2 bases from V and 7 bases from J, with 15 bases in between. This CDR3 is 15 amino acids long. The CDR3 DNA sequence: TGTGCCAGCTCACCAGTCTCGGGGCCGCCCAACATTCAGTACTTC. This sequence encodes CASSPVSGPPNIQYF.

The chain couples TRBV6-5 to TRBJ2-7, with TRBD2 as a possible D gene (5 bases). Trimming cost V 6 bases and J 2 bases, with 11 bases left between them. Per the germline V gene, CDR1 is MNHEY and CDR2 is SVGAGI. CDR3 length: 13 amino acids. The CDR3 region has the DNA TGTGCCAGCAGCAGCGGAAAACCCTACGAGCAGTACTTC. Translation: CASSSGKPYEQYF.

The chain couples TRBV5-4 to TRBJ1-4; 10 bases are a match to TRBD1. The CDR3 runs to 15 residues. The V gene's germline CDR1 is SGHNT and CDR2 YYREEE (reference sequence). After removal of 2 bases from V and 8 bases from J, the junction contained 6 bases not matched to a gene. The CDR3 sequence: CASSFWDRGREKLFF. DNA for the CDR3: TGTGCCAGCAGCTTTTGGGACAGGGGAAGGGAAAAACTGTTTTTT.

The V call is TRBV4-3, the J call TRBJ2-1, with 7 bases matching TRBD2. Germline-derived CDR1 and CDR2 are LGHNA and YSLEER. The CDR3 totals 16 residues. Losses at the gene ends were 0 bases for V and 6 bases for J; bases not matched to a gene: 8. The CDR3 sequence: CASSQESSGWANEQFF. For the CDR3, the DNA is TGCGCCAGCAGCCAAGAATCTAGCGGATGGGCCAATGAGCAGTTCTTC.

The genes are TRBV5-1 and TRBJ1-4; D is uncertain. Trimming stripped 2 bases from V and 7 bases from J, with 12 bases between. This CDR3 has 14 residues. CDR1 and CDR2 from the germline V gene are SGHRS and YFSETQ. The CDR3 sequence: CASSFSKRSEKLFF. CDR3 in DNA: TGCGCCAGCAGCTTTTCGAAGCGTAGTGAAAAACTGTTTTTT.

CDR3: CASRNRGVNTEAFF. The DNA of the CDR3 is TGTGCCAGCAGGAACAGGGGGGTGAACACTGAAGCTTTCTTT. The J gene is TRBJ1-1, the V gene TRBV6-5, with 8 bases aligning to TRBD1. The ends lost 6 bases at V and 0 bases at J; junction bases unmatched: 3. The germline V gene encodes CDR1 MNHEY and CDR2 SVGAGI. This CDR3 is 14 amino acids long.

To note about this clone: The conserved phenylalanine or tryptophan is not found at the CDR3 terminus, so this likely reflects a read error. The chain is built from TRBV4-3 and TRBJ2-3, with no clear D. The germline V gene encodes CDR1 LGHNA and CDR2 YSLEER. With 4 bases removed from V and 2 bases from J, the gap between germline ends came to 13 bases. The CDR3 loop spans 15 amino acids. The DNA of the CDR3 is TGCGCCAGCAGCCGGCAAAGTGGTTACACAGATACGCAGTATTCT. This encodes CASSRQSGYTDTQYS.

The chain joins TRBV13 to TRBJ1-2; possible D gene TRBD1, 5 bases. CDR3 size: 14 residues. V lost 7 bases and J lost 2, with 14 bases in between. The germline V gene encodes CDR1 PRHDT and CDR2 FYEKMQ (reference sequence). The CDR3 nucleotides read TGTGCCAGCACCCCGGGACGTACAAACTATGGCTACACCTTC. Its protein product is CASTPGRTNYGYTF.

This chain connects TRBV28 to TRBJ2-7; D might be TRBD1 or TRBD2, each matching 6 bases. V lost 8 bases, J lost 5 bases, and 13 bases lay in between. Per the germline V gene, CDR1 is MDHEN and CDR2 is SYDVKM. The CDR3 is 12 amino acids. The CDR3 bases are TGTGCCAGCGGAGGGCCAGGGGACGAGCAGTACTTC. Translation: CASGGPGDEQYF.

J is TRBJ2-1 and V is TRBV7-8; 8 nucleotides match TRBD2. V was clipped by 5 bases and J by 9 bases; unmatched bases: 15. From germline, CDR1 is SGHVS and CDR2 FQNEAQ. This CDR3 is 16 amino acids long. The CDR3 reads CASSPPRTGGPREQFF. The CDR3 DNA is TGTGCCAGCAGCCCACCGCGGACGGGAGGGCCACGTGAGCAGTTCTTC.

The chain links TRBV28 to TRBJ2-7; D call uncertain. The germline V and J ends were trimmed by 5 bases and 4 bases, with 6 bases remaining between them. The CDR3 has 11 amino acids. CDR1 and CDR2 from the germline V gene are MDHEN and SYDVKM. This chain's CDR3 is CASSREYEQYF. The CDR3 DNA is TGTGCCAGCAGTAGGGAATACGAGCAGTACTTC.

The rearrangement uses TRBV7-2 and TRBJ2-5; no firm D call. CDR1 and CDR2 (germline): SGHTA, FQGNSA. The CDR3 sequence is 11 residues long. Trimming pared 3 bases from V and 5 bases from J, leaving 4 bases between. The CDR3, as DNA: TGTGCCAGCAGCTTCCGGGAGACCCAGTACTTC. Translating gives CASSFRETQYF.

V and J are TRBV27 and TRBJ2-3, with D uncertain. Trimming stripped 2 bases from V and 4 bases from J, with 1 base between. The CDR3 is made up of 11 amino acids. CDR1 and CDR2 (germline): MNHEY, SMNVEV (reference sequence). The CDR3: CASSLADTQYF. DNA of the CDR3: TGTGCCAGCAGTTTAGCAGATACGCAGTATTTT.

The chain joins TRBV28 to TRBJ2-7; D perhaps matches TRBD1 (5 bases). Germline V CDR1 and CDR2: MDHEN, SYDVKM. The CDR3 is 13 residues long. V gave up 6 bases and J gave up 0 bases, with 9 bases separating them. In DNA form, the CDR3 reads TGTGCCAGCAGGAGACAGAGCTCCTACGAGCAGTACTTC. Residues: CASRRQSSYEQYF.

The J gene is TRBJ1-5, the V gene TRBV6-5; 9 bases fit TRBD1. From germline, CDR1 is MNHEY and CDR2 SVGAGI. CDR3 length: 15 amino acids. With 10 bases clipped from V and 5 bases from J, the junction kept 12 bases outside the gene matches. The CDR3 sequence is CATSGGDRADQPQHF. CDR3 bases: TGTGCCACCTCAGGGGGGGACAGGGCTGATCAGCCCCAGCATTTT.

V usage is TRBV27 and J usage is TRBJ2-5; 10 bases line up with TRBD1. V was pared by 6 bases and J by 5 bases, with 9 bases of the junction left unmatched. The CDR3 has 15 amino acids. Germline V gene sequence: CDR1 MNHEY, CDR2 SMNVEV (reference sequence). The CDR3 DNA sequence: TGTGCCAGCAGATTTGGACAGGGGGAACGGGAGACCCAGTACTTC. This codes for CASRFGQGERETQYF.

The chain recombines TRBV19 with TRBJ2-7; maybe TRBD1 (5 bases). The CDR3 sequence is 14 residues long. CDR1 and CDR2 (germline): LNHDA, SQIVND (reference sequence). V lost 7 bases, J lost 0 bases, and 13 bases lay in between. The CDR3 sequence: CASTTTTDSYEQYF. Written as DNA, the CDR3 is TGTGCCAGTACAACGACGACAGACTCCTACGAGCAGTACTTC.

The rearrangement uses TRBV7-9 and TRBJ1-4; TRBD1 matches at 9 bases. J lost 4 bases, V lost 3 bases, and 3 bases had no gene match. The CDR3 length is 15 residues. Germline V gene sequence: CDR1 SEHNR, CDR2 FQNEAQ (reference sequence). The CDR3 loop is CASSFGDRDNEKLFF. In DNA, the CDR3 is TGTGCCAGCAGCTTTGGGGACAGGGATAATGAAAAACTGTTTTTT.